These 24 T cell receptor beta chains came from one sample sequenced in a study of cytotoxic CD8 clonotypes in ibrutinib-treated CLL. Using immunoSEQ multiplex PCR, the repertoire was profiled, and TCRdb retains in-frame clones only, with some absent. The table has about 40,000 clones, roughly 65% seen once. The starting material was PBMCs, obtained at disease progression, from a patient treated with ibrutinib. The receptor set was obtained from a human donor with chronic lymphocytic leukemia.

The table lists this clone with a few counts. The gene calls are TRBV4-1 and TRBJ1-4, with 7 bases that match TRBD1. J lost 5 bases, V lost 1 base, and 7 bases had no gene match. The CDR3 is made up of 16 amino acids. The germline V gene encodes CDR1 MGHRA and CDR2 YSYEKL. The CDR3 loop is CASSQARGQKNEKLFF. The CDR3 DNA sequence: TGCGCCAGCAGCCAAGCCAGGGGACAGAAGAATGAAAAACTGTTTTTT.

The chain uses TRBV2 and TRBJ2-3, with D possibly TRBD1 on 6 matching bases. CDR3 length: 14 residues. Germline V gene data show CDR1 as SNHLY and CDR2 as FYNNEI. V was pared by 3 bases and J by 2 bases, with 9 bases between. CDR3 protein: CASSDRGLTDTQYF. The CDR3 DNA sequence: TGTGCCAGCAGTGACAGGGGCCTCACAGATACGCAGTATTTT.

The chain combines TRBV7-8 with TRBJ1-5; no definite D call. V was cut by 2 bases and J by 5 bases, with 7 bases left in between. CDR1 is SGHVS and CDR2 is FQNEAQ in the germline V gene. The CDR3 extends over 13 amino acids. CDR3 nucleotides: TGTGCCAGCAGCTTATCTGGGGATCAGCCCCAGCATTTT. This sequence encodes CASSLSGDQPQHF.

The chain is built from TRBV27 and TRBJ2-1; tentatively, D is TRBD1 (6 bases). This CDR3 region has 16 residues. Deletions cut 6 bases from V and 7 bases from J, with 22 bases between. Germline loops: CDR1 MNHEY, CDR2 SMNVEV (reference sequence). The CDR3 protein is CASRIPRGSGGNEQFF. CDR3 nucleotide sequence: TGTGCCAGCAGGATACCCAGGGGTTCCGGAGGTAATGAGCAGTTCTTC.

The count of this clone is one. CDR3 DNA sequence: TGTGCCTCCTCCCGGGGGGCTGATTCACCCCTCCACTTT. Encoded protein: CASSRGADSPLHF. The chain is built from TRBV7-9 and TRBJ1-6, with D maybe TRBD1 (6 bases). This CDR3 has 13 residues. Germline lookup yields CDR1 SEHNR and CDR2 FQNEAQ (reference sequence). The V end lost 11 bases, the J end lost 8 bases, and 16 bases lay between the germline ends.

V and J are TRBV5-1 and TRBJ2-2, with 7 positions matching TRBD1. The germline V gene has CDR1 SGHRS and CDR2 YFSETQ. V lost 4 bases, J lost 4 bases, and 10 bases stayed unmatched. The CDR3 loop spans 16 amino acids. The CDR3 here is CASSGTGTVSTGELFF. CDR3 nucleotides: TGCGCCAGCAGCGGGACCGGGACAGTTAGCACCGGGGAGCTGTTTTTT.

V is TRBV7-9 and J is TRBJ1-5; a weak D match, TRBD1 (6 bases). The CDR3 is 15 amino acids. Trimming took 2 bases from V and 3 from J, leaving 11 bases between them. The germline V gene encodes CDR1 SEHNR and CDR2 FQNEAQ (reference sequence). The CDR3, as DNA: TGTGCCAGCAGCTTAAGGGGGGGATTCAATCAGCCCCAGCATTTT. It is translated as CASSLRGGFNQPQHF.

The V gene is TRBV18, the J gene TRBJ2-2; 8 nucleotides agree with TRBD2. The J segment lost 6 bases and the V segment lost 2 bases, leaving 5 bases of the junction unmatched. The germline gives CDR1 KGHSH, CDR2 LQKENI. The CDR3 spans 15 residues. The CDR3 coding sequence is TGTGCCAGCTCACCAGACGGGAGGGCGGCCGGGGAGCTGTTTTTT. Translation gives CASSPDGRAAGELFF.

There are a few counts of this clone. The V gene is TRBV9, the J gene TRBJ2-7; D gene uncertain. Trimming stripped 0 bases from V and 4 bases from J, with 23 bases between. Germline V gene lookup returns CDR1 SGDLS and CDR2 YYNGEE. CDR3 length equals 18 residues. The CDR3 DNA is TGTGCCAGCAGCGTAGGTCATGAGAGTGGGCGCGTAGTGTACGAGCAGTACTTC. Its protein product is CASSVGHESGRVVYEQYF.

V usage is TRBV29-1 and J usage is TRBJ2-1, with D tentatively TRBD2 (5 bases). This CDR3 comprises 13 residues. Trimming took 8 bases from V and 4 from J, leaving 15 bases between them. Germline V gene data show CDR1 as SQVTM and CDR2 as ANQGSEA. CDR3 sequence (DNA): TGCAGCTCCAACGGGAAGGTGTACAATGAGCAGTTCTTC. This encodes CSSNGKVYNEQFF.

The J gene is TRBJ2-1, the V gene TRBV7-8; possibly TRBD2 for D (6 bases). V shed 5 bases and J shed 9 bases, with 20 bases lying between them. This CDR3 region has 15 residues. Germline V gene lookup returns CDR1 SGHVS and CDR2 FQNEAQ. In DNA form, the CDR3 reads TGTGCCAGCAGCGCGGCCGGGGGACCCCAGGGTGAGCAGTTCTTC. It codes for CASSAAGGPQGEQFF. Full variable domain (rest looked up from reference TRBV7-8 and TRBJ2-1): GAGVSQSPRYKVAKRGQDVALRCDPISGHVSLFWYQQALGQGPEFLTYFQNEAQLDKSGLPSDRFFAERPEGSVSTLKIQRTQQEDSAVYLCASSAAGGPQGEQFFGPGTRLTVL.

This clone was picked up one time. CDR3 residues: CASSYFGGEGEQFF. The CDR3, as DNA: TGTGCCAGCAGTTATTTTGGGGGAGAAGGTGAGCAGTTCTTC. The chain uses TRBV6-5 and TRBJ2-1, with D perhaps TRBD1 or TRBD2 (5 bases each). V was pared by 3 bases and J by 9 bases, with 15 bases between. The CDR3 contains 14 residues. Germline-derived CDR1 and CDR2 are MNHEY and SVGAGI.

The chain couples TRBV7-9 to TRBJ2-7; weak D call: TRBD2 (6 bases). Germline-derived CDR1 and CDR2 are SEHNR and FQNEAQ (reference sequence). The length of the CDR3 is 13 residues. The V gene lost 6 bases and the J gene lost 6 bases, with 15 bases spanning the gap. The CDR3: CASRRDSVGEQYF. The CDR3 bases are TGTGCCAGCAGGCGGGACTCAGTCGGCGAGCAGTACTTC.

This rearrangement joins TRBV30 to TRBJ2-7; either TRBD1 or TRBD2 may fit D (5 bases each). The germline V gene encodes CDR1 GTSNPN and CDR2 SVGIG (reference sequence). V was clipped by 0 bases and J by 5 bases, with 14 bases between them. The CDR3 spans 14 residues. The CDR3 region is CAWSVLGTANEQYF. The CDR3 coding sequence is TGTGCCTGGAGTGTATTAGGGACCGCGAACGAGCAGTACTTC.

The chain couples TRBV4-1 to TRBJ2-3; D is undetermined. Trimming removed 0 bases at V and 5 bases at J, with 12 bases between. This CDR3 has 15 amino acids. Germline V gene lookup returns CDR1 MGHRA and CDR2 YSYEKL. The CDR3 DNA reads TGCGCCAGCAGCCAAGATGCGACGACCGGAGATACGCAGTATTTT. Amino acid sequence: CASSQDATTGDTQYF.

V usage is TRBV7-3 and J usage is TRBJ2-2; 12 bases map to TRBD2. Per the germline V gene, CDR1 is SGHTA and CDR2 is FQGTGA. The V and J ends lost 5 bases and 1 base, in that order; junction bases with no gene match: 14. The CDR3 length is 20 residues. This CDR3 reads CASSPRAGRLAGENTGELFF. In DNA form, the CDR3 reads TGTGCCAGCAGCCCCCGCGCAGGTAGACTAGCGGGAGAGAACACCGGGGAGCTGTTTTTT.

The rearrangement joins TRBV2 to TRBJ1-2; D is possibly TRBD1 (5 bases). CDR3 size: 15 residues. Germline CDR1 and CDR2: SNHLY and FYNNEI. The V end lost 1 base, the J end lost 6 bases, and 15 bases lay between the germline ends. CDR3 loop: CASSEGVRVGNGYTF. In DNA, the CDR3 is TGTGCCAGCAGTGAAGGAGTCAGGGTGGGGAATGGCTACACCTTC. Looking up the rest from reference TRBV2 and TRBJ1-2 gives the full variable domain: EPEVTQTPSHQVTQMGQEVILRCVPISNHLYFYWYRQILGQKVEFLVSFYNNEISEKSEIFDDQFSVERPDGSNFTLKIRSTKLEDSAMYFCASSEGVRVGNGYTFGSGTRLTVV.

The chain is built from TRBV11-2 and TRBJ2-7; D might be TRBD2 (5 bases). The CDR3 length is 13 residues. From germline, CDR1 is SGHAT and CDR2 FQNNGV. V gave up 6 bases and J gave up 7 bases, with 16 bases separating them. CDR3 bases: TGTGCCAGCAGTCTCGGACTTTCGGGGGAGCAGTACTTC. Protein product: CASSLGLSGEQYF.

The chain uses TRBV5-4 and TRBJ2-5; possible D gene TRBD2, 5 bases. The CDR3 totals 16 residues. Trimming took 0 bases from V and 7 from J, leaving 19 bases between them. In germline, CDR1 is SGHNT, CDR2 YYREEE (reference sequence). CDR3 bases: TGTGCCAGCAGCTTGGCCAGAGGGATGACGACCTCGACCCAGTACTTC. This sequence encodes CASSLARGMTTSTQYF.

The V and J genes are TRBV5-1 and TRBJ2-7, with 7 bases that match TRBD2. The V gene's germline CDR1 is SGHRS and CDR2 YFSETQ. The ends lost 4 bases at V and 4 bases at J; junction bases unmatched: 8. The CDR3 runs to 14 residues. CDR3 coding DNA: TGCGCCAGCAGCAGTGGAGCGGGATTATACGAGCAGTACTTC. Its protein is CASSSGAGLYEQYF. The full variable domain, rest sourced from reference TRBV5-1 and TRBJ2-7, is KAGVTQTPRYLIKTRGQQVTLSCSPISGHRSVSWYQQTPGQGLQFLFEYFSETQRNKGNFPGRFSGRQFSNSRSEMNVSTLELGDSALYLCASSSGAGLYEQYFGPGTRLTVT.

This clone appeared a few times. V is TRBV15 and J is TRBJ2-2, with D unclear. CDR1 is LNHNV and CDR2 is YYDKDF in the germline V gene (reference sequence). CDR3 length: 13 amino acids. Trimming removed 2 bases at V and 2 bases at J, with 3 bases between. This chain's CDR3 is CATSRPNTGELFF. CDR3 bases: TGTGCCACCAGCAGACCAAACACCGGGGAGCTGTTTTTT. Full variable domain (rest looked up from reference TRBV15 and TRBJ2-2): DAMVIQNPRYQVTQFGKPVTLSCSQTLNHNVMYWYQQKSSQAPKLLFHYYDKDFNNEADTPDNFQSRRPNTSFCFLDIRSPGLGDTAMYLCATSRPNTGELFFGEGSRLTVL.

Concerning this clone: Relative to the germline gene, one junction end is altered; a read error may explain this. The CDR3, as DNA: TGTGCCAGAAGTTACAAGCAGCTAGAAGCTTTCTTT. This sequence encodes CARSYKQLEAFF. This chain connects TRBV6-5 to TRBJ1-1; D not certain. The CDR3 spans 12 residues. The germline gives CDR1 MNHEY, CDR2 SVGAGI.

The genes are TRBV7-2 and TRBJ2-1; no reliable D call. With 9 bases removed from V and 4 bases from J, the gap between germline ends came to 10 bases. CDR3 length: 12 residues. CDR1 and CDR2 from the germline V gene are SGHTA and FQGNSA. This chain's CDR3 is CASGVGYNEQFF. The CDR3 DNA follows: TGTGCCAGTGGAGTCGGGTACAATGAGCAGTTCTTC.

V and J are TRBV19 and TRBJ1-1; weak D call: TRBD1 (6 bases). This CDR3 has 18 amino acids. The ends were cut back, 4 bases at V and 9 bases at J, with 30 bases in the middle. Germline V gene lookup returns CDR1 LNHDA and CDR2 SQIVND (reference sequence). CDR3 coding DNA: TGTGCCAGTAGTACCCCCCCCTCAGGGGTTGGCCTCGGAGCAAAAGCTTTCTTT. Protein sequence: CASSTPPSGVGLGAKAFF. Using reference TRBV19 and TRBJ1-1 for the parts outside the CDR3, the full variable domain is DGGITQSPKYLFRKEGQNVTLSCEQNLNHDAMYWYRQDPGQGLRLIYYSQIVNDFQKGDIAEGYSVSREKKESFPLTVTSAQKNPTAFYLCASSTPPSGVGLGAKAFFGQGTRLTVV.